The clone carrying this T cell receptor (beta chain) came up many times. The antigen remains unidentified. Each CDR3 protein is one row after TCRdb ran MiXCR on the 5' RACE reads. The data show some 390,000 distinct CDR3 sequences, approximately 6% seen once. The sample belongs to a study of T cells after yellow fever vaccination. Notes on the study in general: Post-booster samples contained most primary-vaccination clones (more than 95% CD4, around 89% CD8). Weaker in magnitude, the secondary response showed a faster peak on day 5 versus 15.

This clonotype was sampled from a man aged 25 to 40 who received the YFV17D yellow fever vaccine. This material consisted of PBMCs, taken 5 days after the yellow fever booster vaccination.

The CDR3 is CSVERRDRSKGEQYF. The DNA of the CDR3 is TGCAGCGTTGAAAGGCGGGACAGATCGAAGGGGGAGCAGTACTTC. The rearrangement joins TRBV29-1 to TRBJ2-7; a weak D match, TRBD1 (7 bases). Germline V gene lookup returns CDR1 SQVTM and CDR2 ANQGSEA. The CDR3 totals 15 residues. Trimming removed 2 bases at V and 7 bases at J, with 21 bases between.